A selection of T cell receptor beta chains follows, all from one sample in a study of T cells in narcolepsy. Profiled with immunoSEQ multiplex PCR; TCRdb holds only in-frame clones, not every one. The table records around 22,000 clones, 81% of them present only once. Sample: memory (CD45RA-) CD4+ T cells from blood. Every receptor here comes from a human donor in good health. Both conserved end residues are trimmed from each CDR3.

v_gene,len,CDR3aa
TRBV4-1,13,ASTLQLSLNTEAF
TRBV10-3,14,AISESLAGEPGKQF
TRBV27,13,ASSSWETGANVLT
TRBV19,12,ASSLSGNLYTQY
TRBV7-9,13,ASSLGGYVYNEQF
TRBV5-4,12,ASTDRVNYNEQF
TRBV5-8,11,ASSWTENQPQH
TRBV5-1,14,ASSYNRGGWDTEAF
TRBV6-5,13,ASSYLTSGGDEQF
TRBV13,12,ASSHGRMQETQY
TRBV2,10,ASSGEEETQY
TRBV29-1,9,SVRVGETQY
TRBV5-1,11,ASSLQEYYEQY
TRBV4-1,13,ASSLLQLAQETQY
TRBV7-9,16,ASSFPPGGSFMNTEAF
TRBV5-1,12,ASNRDPGTDTQY
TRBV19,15,ASSPRIGTRFGETQY
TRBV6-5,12,ASSSGQSKNIQY
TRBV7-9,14,ASSLLSGGASETQY
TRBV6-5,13,ASSGTGVNSYEQY
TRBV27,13,ASTRQRGVYNEQF
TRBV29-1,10,SVGGSYEKLF
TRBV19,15,ASSIRTGGASNQPQH
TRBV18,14,ASPPSRQGKSYEQY
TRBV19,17,ASSMSGAGGPLSTDTQY
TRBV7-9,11,ASSTRLVSEQF
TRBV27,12,ASKRGERTDTQY
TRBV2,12,ASRAGTSGGTQY
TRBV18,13,ASSRLAPNTGELF